One and the same sample provided the 26 T cell receptor beta chains below, sequenced in a study of cytomegalovirus exposure and HLA in healthy donors (dated by TCRdb to 2016 to 2017). The library was made by the immunoSEQ multiplex PCR assay. For the multiplex PCR, a mixture combining 60 forward primers for TCR Vbeta segments and 13 reverse primers for TCR Jbeta segments was used. The table was pulled from immuneACCESS by TCRdb, which kept in-frame rearrangements only. Such tables lose some clones; where checked, under half of the loss comes from unresolved V genes, and the rest has no known cause. The sample includes about 250,000 clones, with around two thirds observed a single time. The ten largest clones capture 2% to 2.5% of the sample. Specimen: PBMCs. These receptor sequences come from a female donor in good health and CMV-seronegative.

This chain connects TRBV4-1 to TRBJ1-3; D might be TRBD1 (6 bases). Deletions cut 2 bases from V and 0 bases from J, with 14 bases between. This CDR3 has 17 residues. From germline, CDR1 is MGHRA and CDR2 YSYEKL. Here the CDR3 DNA reads TGCGCCAGCAGCCAATACCAAACAGGGAGCTCTGGAAACACCATATATTTT. Translation: CASSQYQTGSSGNTIYF.

The rearrangement links TRBV5-1 to TRBJ1-1; 7 bases map to TRBD1. V was pared by 1 base and J by 6 bases, with 3 bases of the junction left unmatched. The germline CDR1 and CDR2 sequences are SGHRS and YFSETQ. CDR3 length: 13 residues. DNA of the CDR3: TGCGCCAGCAGCTTGTACAGGGGCCCTGAAGCTTTCTTT. Translation gives CASSLYRGPEAFF. Full variable domain (rest looked up from reference TRBV5-1 and TRBJ1-1): KAGVTQTPRYLIKTRGQQVTLSCSPISGHRSVSWYQQTPGQGLQFLFEYFSETQRNKGNFPGRFSGRQFSNSRSEMNVSTLELGDSALYLCASSLYRGPEAFFGQGTRLTVV.

V is TRBV6-1 and J is TRBJ1-1; TRBD1 matches at 10 bases. The CDR3 runs to 15 residues. With 5 bases clipped from V and 4 bases from J, the junction kept 7 bases outside the gene matches. From germline, CDR1 is MNHNS and CDR2 SASEGT. CDR3 in amino acids: CASSPTRDRGTEAFF. CDR3 bases: TGTGCCAGCAGTCCTACCCGGGACAGGGGCACTGAAGCTTTCTTT.

The rearrangement uses TRBV2 and TRBJ2-7; 9 nucleotides align to TRBD1. Germline V gene lookup returns CDR1 SNHLY and CDR2 FYNNEI. J was trimmed by 0 bases and V by 6 bases; bases with no gene match: 6. This CDR3 has 15 amino acids. The CDR3 nucleotides are TGTGCCAGCAGGGGAACAGGGGGCTACTCCTACGAGCAGTACTTC. Protein: CASRGTGGYSYEQYF. Together with reference TRBV2 and TRBJ2-7, the CDR3 gives the full variable domain: EPEVTQTPSHQVTQMGQEVILRCVPISNHLYFYWYRQILGQKVEFLVSFYNNEISEKSEIFDDQFSVERPDGSNFTLKIRSTKLEDSAMYFCASRGTGGYSYEQYFGPGTRLTVT.

The V gene is TRBV6-5, the J gene TRBJ1-1, with 7 bases matching TRBD1. Germline V CDR1 and CDR2: MNHEY, SVGAGI. J lost 6 bases, V lost 10 bases, and 17 bases had no gene match. The CDR3 spans 15 residues. The CDR3, as DNA: TGTGCCATCCTAATCCGACAGGGCACTAACGCTGAAGCTTTCTTT. This encodes CAILIRQGTNAEAFF.

This clone has only a few counts. The chain recombines TRBV2 with TRBJ1-4; 7 bases map to TRBD1. Germline CDR1 SNHLY, CDR2 FYNNEI. This CDR3 region has 13 residues. With V trimmed by 10 bases and J by 4 bases, 6 bases remained unmatched. CDR3 in DNA: TGTGCCAAATCTCGACAGGGTAATGAAAAACTGTTTTTT. It encodes CAKSRQGNEKLFF.

This rearrangement joins TRBV5-8 to TRBJ1-2; unclear D gene. Germline values: CDR1 SGHTS, CDR2 YDEGEE. The CDR3 has 13 residues. The V end was cut by 6 bases, the J end by 7 bases, with 16 bases between. CDR3 in amino acids: CASTRSTVSGYTF. Written as DNA, the CDR3 is TGTGCCAGCACGCGGAGCACCGTCTCTGGCTACACCTTC.

The V and J genes are TRBV5-1 and TRBJ2-1; 8 nucleotides line up with TRBD2. Germline CDR1 and CDR2: SGHRS and YFSETQ. The CDR3 loop spans 15 amino acids. J gave up 4 bases and V 3 bases, and 6 bases lay outside the gene matches. CDR3 amino acids: CASSSTGGPYNEQFF. CDR3 DNA sequence: TGCGCCAGCAGCTCGACGGGAGGGCCTTACAATGAGCAGTTCTTC.

The chain carries TRBV6-5 and TRBJ2-7, with a tentative D call TRBD2 (5 bases). The germline CDR1 and CDR2 sequences are MNHEY and SVGAGI. V shed 0 bases and J shed 1 base, with 10 bases lying between them. This CDR3 comprises 15 residues. CDR3 region: CASSYSTAASYEQYF. DNA for the CDR3: TGTGCCAGCAGTTACTCCACAGCGGCATCCTACGAGCAGTACTTC.

The chain joins TRBV9 to TRBJ2-2; tentative D call: TRBD1 (6 bases). V lost 3 bases and J 1 base, leaving 13 bases between the germline ends. This CDR3 is 16 amino acids long. Germline V CDR1 and CDR2: SGDLS, YYNGEE. The CDR3 loop is CASSGETGENTGELFF. The DNA of the CDR3 is TGTGCCAGCAGCGGGGAGACAGGTGAGAACACCGGGGAGCTGTTTTTT.

The chain links TRBV5-1 to TRBJ2-3; D is ambiguous. The CDR3 is made up of 15 amino acids. Germline lookup yields CDR1 SGHRS and CDR2 YFSETQ. Trimming removed 1 base from V and 6 bases from J, with 15 bases in between. CDR3 protein: CASSLSATQLDTQYF. The CDR3 DNA follows: TGCGCCAGCAGCTTGTCCGCAACACAATTGGATACGCAGTATTTT. The whole variable domain, remainder taken from reference TRBV5-1 and TRBJ2-3, is KAGVTQTPRYLIKTRGQQVTLSCSPISGHRSVSWYQQTPGQGLQFLFEYFSETQRNKGNFPGRFSGRQFSNSRSEMNVSTLELGDSALYLCASSLSATQLDTQYFGPGTRLTVL.

This clone was counted a single time. The chain uses TRBV5-6 and TRBJ2-7; D is perhaps TRBD1 (5 bases). The germline V gene encodes CDR1 SGHDT and CDR2 YYEEEE. V was clipped by 4 bases and J by 2 bases, with 10 bases between them. The CDR3 length is 13 residues. CDR3 sequence reads: CASSPDKTYEQYF. In DNA, the CDR3 is TGTGCCAGCAGCCCGGACAAGACCTACGAGCAGTACTTC.

The chain recombines TRBV13 with TRBJ2-5; 11 bases fit TRBD2. V shed 5 bases and J 2 bases; nucleotides not matched to a gene: 1. Germline V gene data show CDR1 as PRHDT and CDR2 as FYEKMQ (reference sequence). The CDR3 is made up of 14 amino acids. DNA of the CDR3: TGTGCCAGCAGCACTAGCGGGGGACAAGAGACCCAGTACTTC. This sequence encodes CASSTSGGQETQYF. Using reference TRBV13 and TRBJ2-5 for the parts outside the CDR3, the full variable domain is AAGVIQSPRHLIKEKRETATLKCYPIPRHDTVYWYQQGPGQDPQFLISFYEKMQSDKGSIPDRFSAQQFSDYHSELNMSSLELGDSALYFCASSTSGGQETQYFGPGTRLLVL.

The rearrangement uses TRBV30 and TRBJ1-2, with TRBD1 as a possible D gene (5 bases). Germline assignment: CDR1 GTSNPN and CDR2 SVGIG (reference sequence). There are 12 residues in the CDR3. Trimming took 2 bases from V and 8 from J, leaving 12 bases between them. CDR3 sequence reads: CAWSNGGGGYTF. The CDR3 DNA sequence: TGTGCCTGGAGTAATGGGGGGGGAGGCTACACCTTC.

The genes are TRBV7-6 and TRBJ2-7, with D perhaps matching TRBD1 (6 bases). The germline gives CDR1 SGHVS, CDR2 FNYEAQ. This CDR3 comprises 14 residues. V lost 5 bases and J lost 2, with 13 bases in between. CDR3 in DNA: TGTGCCAGCAGCGGACCCGGACAGACCTACGAGCAGTACTTC. Translating it yields CASSGPGQTYEQYF.

The chain has TRBV30 and TRBJ2-3; TRBD1 matches 9 bases. Germline CDR1 and CDR2: GTSNPN and SVGIG (reference sequence). V lost 1 base and J lost 3; bases outside the gene matches: 5. This CDR3 comprises 15 residues. The CDR3 spells CAWSGQGVRTDTQYF. DNA for the CDR3: TGTGCCTGGAGTGGACAGGGGGTGAGGACAGATACGCAGTATTTT.

The chain is built from TRBV28 and TRBJ2-1; D remains unclear. Per germline, CDR1 MDHEN and CDR2 SYDVKM. The CDR3 length is 15 residues. V lost 6 bases to trimming and J lost 5 bases, with 17 bases between them. In nucleotides, the CDR3 is TGTGCCAGCAGCCTTACCGGTCTAGAGAACAATGAGCAGTTCTTC. This encodes CASSLTGLENNEQFF.

The chain employs TRBV7-9 and TRBJ2-7; the D gene is possibly TRBD2 (5 bases). Germline lookup yields CDR1 SEHNR and CDR2 FQNEAQ (reference sequence). V lost 3 bases to trimming and J lost 2 bases, with 11 bases between them. CDR3 length: 14 amino acids. CDR3 region: CASSFFAGAYEQYF. The CDR3 DNA reads as TGTGCCAGCAGCTTCTTCGCGGGCGCCTACGAGCAGTACTTC.

This chain connects TRBV28 to TRBJ2-2; the D is unclear. This CDR3 has 16 residues. V was clipped by 6 bases and J by 1 base, with 15 bases between them. Per the germline V gene, CDR1 is MDHEN and CDR2 is SYDVKM. CDR3 DNA sequence: TGTGCCAGCAGCACCCATCTCCCGGGGAACACCGGGGAGCTGTTTTTT. It translates to CASSTHLPGNTGELFF.

The V gene is TRBV28, the J gene TRBJ2-1, with 10 bases identical to TRBD2. There are 16 residues in the CDR3. V shed 2 bases, J shed 2 bases, and the junction held 3 bases outside the gene matches. The V gene's germline CDR1 is MDHEN and CDR2 SYDVKM. CDR3 DNA sequence: TGTGCCAGCAGTTTAGAACTAGCGGGGCCCTACAATGAGCAGTTCTTC. Translating it yields CASSLELAGPYNEQFF.

The chain joins TRBV5-1 to TRBJ1-1; D is possibly TRBD1 (6 bases). The length of the CDR3 is 15 residues. Trimming took off 4 bases at V and 5 bases at J, with 18 bases between the two ends. Germline assignment: CDR1 SGHRS and CDR2 YFSETQ. The CDR3 loop is CASSHEVGGRTEAFF. CDR3 DNA: TGCGCCAGCAGCCATGAGGTCGGGGGGCGAACTGAAGCTTTCTTT.

This rearrangement joins TRBV6-5 to TRBJ2-7; 7 bases align to TRBD2. The CDR3 runs to 12 residues. V lost 5 bases, J lost 6 bases, and 4 bases stayed unmatched. The germline V gene encodes CDR1 MNHEY and CDR2 SVGAGI. The CDR3 DNA is TGTGCCAGCAGTCGGGGGGAGCGCGAGCAGTACTTC. Translated: CASSRGEREQYF.

The chain carries TRBV25-1 and TRBJ1-4; D is undetermined. V was shortened by 3 bases and J by 8 bases, with 10 bases between the two germline ends. Germline values: CDR1 MGHDK, CDR2 SYGVNS. The CDR3 is 13 amino acids. The CDR3 nucleotides read TGTGCCAGCAGTGAGGTGACTCCCGAAAAACTGTTTTTT. Translation gives CASSEVTPEKLFF.

The gene calls are TRBV5-1 and TRBJ2-7, with TRBD2 matching 7 bases. V was pared by 6 bases and J by 6 bases, with 24 bases of the junction left unmatched. The CDR3 totals 18 residues. CDR1 and CDR2 from the germline V gene are SGHRS and YFSETQ. CDR3 region: CASNPWGGSIPKWSEQYF. The CDR3 DNA sequence: TGCGCCAGCAACCCTTGGGGGGGTTCAATCCCTAAATGGAGCGAGCAGTACTTC.

This chain uses TRBV7-2 with TRBJ2-1; a weak D match, TRBD1 (5 bases). The CDR3 length is 15 residues. From germline, CDR1 is SGHTA and CDR2 FQGNSA. The germline V and J ends were trimmed by 4 bases and 2 bases, with 12 bases remaining between them. The CDR3 reads CASSSPRGTYNEQFF. CDR3 coding DNA: TGTGCCAGCAGCTCCCCTAGGGGTACCTACAATGAGCAGTTCTTC.

The V call is TRBV28, the J call TRBJ2-3; 8 bases fit TRBD2. V was pared by 8 bases and J by 8 bases, with 18 bases of the junction left unmatched. Germline V gene lookup returns CDR1 MDHEN and CDR2 SYDVKM. The CDR3 totals 16 residues. CDR3 coding DNA: TGTGCCAGCCGCCCCCTCCGGGAGGGCCGTTTTAGTACGCAGTATTTT. Translating gives CASRPLREGRFSTQYF.